The 12 T cell receptor beta chains reported below all come from one sample, sequenced in a study of regulatory T cells in long-lasting Graves disease. Stated time point: newly diagnosed GD, antithyroid drugs for less than 3 months. RNA extracted from PBMCs served as the sequencing template. Building the TCR beta libraries relied on iRepertoire HTBI primers, and CDR3 regions underwent Arm-PCR. MiXCR was run by TCRdb on the multiplex PCR reads, yielding one entry per CDR3 protein. The sample shows about 530,000 distinct CDR3 sequences, around 16% of them seen only once. This sample was also put to use in a study of T cells in Graves' hyperthyroidism and ophthalmopathy.

The sequences come from peripheral blood mononuclear cells (PBMCs), collected at new diagnosis, from a patient treated with antithyroid drugs. The receptors were sampled from a middle-aged woman with Graves disease.

This clonotype was observed at least ten times. The chain is built from TRBV7-2 and TRBJ2-1, with 7 bases matching TRBD1. V lost 5 bases and J lost 0; bases outside the gene matches: 4. Germline assignment: CDR1 SGHTA and CDR2 FQGNSA. The CDR3 consists of 15 residues. CDR3 DNA: TGTGCCAGCAGCCTACAGGGGAGCTCCTACAATGAGCAGTTCTTC. It translates to CASSLQGSSYNEQFF.

This clonotype was found a few times. V is TRBV9 and J is TRBJ1-3; 10 bases agree with TRBD1. V lost 4 bases and J lost 7; bases outside the gene matches: 8. The germline V gene encodes CDR1 SGDLS and CDR2 YYNGEE. This CDR3 is built from 15 residues. The CDR3 DNA reads TGTGCCAGCAGCCCCGTGGGACAGGGGATCAACACCATATATTTT. Its protein is CASSPVGQGINTIYF.

This clonotype was picked up many times. The CDR3 sequence: CSATTGGETQYF. The CDR3 DNA reads as TGCAGTGCTACTACAGGGGGCGAGACCCAGTACTTC. This chain uses TRBV20-1 with TRBJ2-5; the match to TRBD1 covers 9 bases. V was clipped by 4 bases and J by 5 bases; unmatched bases: 2. CDR1 is DFQATT, CDR2 SNEGSKA, per germline (reference sequence). This CDR3 contains 12 residues.

A few counts support this clonotype. CDR3 residues: CASSPSVEFHSGNTIYF. CDR3 DNA: TGTGCCAGCAGTCCATCGGTCGAGTTCCACTCTGGAAACACCATATATTTT. The chain employs TRBV9 and TRBJ1-3; D uncertain. This CDR3 contains 17 residues. The V gene lost 5 bases and the J gene lost 0 bases, with 18 bases spanning the gap. Per the germline V gene, CDR1 is SGDLS and CDR2 is YYNGEE.

The V and J genes are TRBV29-1 and TRBJ2-7; D call uncertain. V lost 6 bases and J 0 bases, leaving 15 bases between the germline ends. CDR3 length: 14 amino acids. Per the germline V gene, CDR1 is SQVTM and CDR2 is ANQGSEA. DNA for the CDR3: TGCAGCGTAGGGAAGGACCGAAGCTCCTACGAGCAGTACTTC. This sequence encodes CSVGKDRSSYEQYF.

At least ten counts were recorded for this clonotype. The chain has TRBV12-3 or TRBV12-4 and TRBJ1-1; a possible D gene is TRBD1 (5 bases). This CDR3 is built from 12 residues. The ends were cut back, 2 bases at V and 8 bases at J, with 9 bases in the middle. The CDR3 DNA reads as TGTGCCAGCAGTTTAATCGGGGCCGAAGCTTTCTTT. Translated, it gives CASSLIGAEAFF.

The chain combines TRBV29-1 with TRBJ1-1; possible D gene TRBD1, 6 bases. Looked up from germline, CDR1 is SQVTM and CDR2 is ANQGSEA. The V gene lost 4 bases and the J gene lost 1 base, with 16 bases spanning the gap. The CDR3 totals 15 residues. CDR3 nucleotide sequence: TGCAGCGTTGGGGAAAGGGGGGCTGCGAACACTGAAGCTTTCTTT. Its translation: CSVGERGAANTEAFF.

The chain combines TRBV19 with TRBJ2-1, with a tentative D call TRBD2 (5 bases). The CDR3 has 16 amino acids. Germline V lookup: CDR1 LNHDA, CDR2 SQIVND (reference sequence). Trimming took 9 bases from V and 0 from J, leaving 18 bases between them. The CDR3 bases are TGTGCCAGGGCGACGAAGCGGAACAGCTCCTACAATGAGCAGTTCTTC. Translation gives CARATKRNSSYNEQFF.

The V call is TRBV19, the J call TRBJ1-2, with a weak D call TRBD1 (5 bases). This CDR3 is 14 amino acids long. The V end lost 2 bases, the J end lost 6 bases, and 13 bases lay between the germline ends. Germline V gene lookup returns CDR1 LNHDA and CDR2 SQIVND (reference sequence). The CDR3 sequence: CASSIQGSSDGYTF. DNA for the CDR3: TGTGCCAGTAGTATACAGGGAAGTTCGGATGGCTACACCTTC.

The V and J genes are TRBV25-1 and TRBJ1-1; D uncertain. The CDR3 extends over 14 amino acids. Germline values: CDR1 MGHDK, CDR2 SYGVNS. Deletions cut 0 bases from V and 1 base from J, with 6 bases between. The CDR3 spells CASSEYRQNTEAFF. In DNA, the CDR3 is TGTGCCAGCAGTGAATATAGGCAGAACACTGAAGCTTTCTTT. Variable domain in full (rest from reference TRBV25-1 and TRBJ1-1): EADIYQTPRYLVIGTGKKITLECSQTMGHDKMYWYQQDPGMELHLIHYSYGVNSTEKGDLSSESTVSRIRTEHFPLTLESARPSHTSQYLCASSEYRQNTEAFFGQGTRLTVV.

This clonotype was picked up a small number of times. V gene TRBV4-1 combines with J gene TRBJ1-1, with D possibly matching TRBD1 (6 bases). Germline V gene data show CDR1 as MGHRA and CDR2 as YSYEKL. CDR3 length equals 17 residues. V lost 1 base to trimming and J lost 3 bases, with 18 bases between them. The CDR3 DNA reads TGCGCCAGCAGCCAAGCAAAGGGAACAGGGAGGGACACTGAAGCTTTCTTT. As protein: CASSQAKGTGRDTEAFF.

This clonotype was seen many times. The gene calls are TRBV7-9 and TRBJ2-1; possibly TRBD1 for D (6 bases). From germline, CDR1 is SEHNR and CDR2 FQNEAQ (reference sequence). V gave up 1 base and J gave up 5 bases, with 12 bases separating them. CDR3 size: 15 residues. CDR3 sequence (DNA): TGTGCCAGCAGCTTAGACGGTACAGGGCACAATGAGCAGTTCTTC. This codes for CASSLDGTGHNEQFF. Using reference TRBV7-9 and TRBJ2-1 for the parts outside the CDR3, the full variable domain is DTGVSQNPRHKITKRGQNVTFRCDPISEHNRLYWYRQTLGQGPEFLTYFQNEAQLEKSRLLSDRFSAERPKGSFSTLEIQRTEQGDSAMYLCASSLDGTGHNEQFFGPGTRLTVL.